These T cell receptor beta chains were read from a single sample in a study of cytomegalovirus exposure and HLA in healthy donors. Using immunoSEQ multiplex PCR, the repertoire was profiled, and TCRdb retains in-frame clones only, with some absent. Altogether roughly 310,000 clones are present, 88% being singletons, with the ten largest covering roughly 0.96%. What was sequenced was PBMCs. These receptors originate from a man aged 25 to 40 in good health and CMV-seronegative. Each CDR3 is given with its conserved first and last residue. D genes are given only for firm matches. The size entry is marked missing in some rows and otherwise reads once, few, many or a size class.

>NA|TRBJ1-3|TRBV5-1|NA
CASSFGGIGVGNTIYF
TGCGCCAGCAGCTTCGGAGGAATTGGGGTGGGAAACACCATATATTTT
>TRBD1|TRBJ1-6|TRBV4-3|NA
CASSQTIRQGERSPLHF
TGCGCCAGCAGCCAAACTATTAGACAGGGTGAGCGTTCACCCCTCCACTTT
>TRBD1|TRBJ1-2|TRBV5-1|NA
CASATGGYGYTF
TGCGCCAGCGCGACAGGGGGCTATGGCTACACCTTC
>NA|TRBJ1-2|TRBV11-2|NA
CASSLGPGSNYGYTF
TGTGCCAGCAGCTTAGGTCCGGGTTCTAACTATGGCTACACCTTC
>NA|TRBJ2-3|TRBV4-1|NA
CASSQVGNRVSQYF
TGCGCCAGCAGCCAAGTGGGGAACAGGGTGTCGCAGTATTTT
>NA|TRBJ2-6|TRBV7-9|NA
CASSYDSTVRGANVLTF
TGTGCCAGCAGCTATGACAGTACCGTTAGGGGGGCCAACGTCCTGACTTTC
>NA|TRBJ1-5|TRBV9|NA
CASSMTANLDQPQHF
TGTGCCAGCAGCATGACAGCAAACCTTGATCAGCCCCAGCATTTT
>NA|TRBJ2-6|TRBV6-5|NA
CASSYQGSGANVLTF
TGTGCCAGCAGTTACCAGGGAAGCGGGGCCAACGTCCTGACTTTC
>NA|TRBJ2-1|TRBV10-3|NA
CAISDVPGDLYNEQFF
TGTGCCATCAGTGATGTCCCAGGGGACCTTTACAATGAGCAGTTCTTC
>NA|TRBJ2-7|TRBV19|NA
CASSIEDRSPRVEQYF
TGTGCCAGTAGTATAGAAGACAGGAGTCCAAGGGTCGAGCAGTACTTC
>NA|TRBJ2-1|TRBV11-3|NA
CASSFTSRDEQFF
TGTGCCAGCAGCTTTACTAGCAGGGATGAGCAGTTCTTC
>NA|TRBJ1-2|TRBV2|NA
CASIERGFGGYTF
TGTGCCAGCATCGAAAGGGGCTTTGGTGGCTACACCTTC
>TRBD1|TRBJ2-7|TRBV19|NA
CASSFRTGSSYEQYF
TGTGCCAGTAGTTTTCGGACAGGGAGCTCCTACGAGCAGTACTTC
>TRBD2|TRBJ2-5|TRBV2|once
CASRKAGGNQETQYF
TGTGCCAGCAGAAAAGCGGGGGGAAACCAAGAGACCCAGTACTTC
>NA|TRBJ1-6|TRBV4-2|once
CASSKRGGDAKSSPLHF
TGTGCCAGCAGCAAGAGGGGGGGGGACGCAAAGAGTTCACCCCTCCACTTT
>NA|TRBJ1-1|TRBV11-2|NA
CASSLDVTAPNTEAFF
TGTGCCAGCAGCTTAGATGTAACAGCCCCGAACACTGAAGCTTTCTTT
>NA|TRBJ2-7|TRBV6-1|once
CASRQTRGEQYF
TGTGCCAGCAGACAGACACGGGGCGAGCAGTACTTC
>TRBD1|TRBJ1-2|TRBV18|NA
CASSPGTDLSTYGYTF
TGTGCCAGCTCACCTGGGACAGACCTATCAACCTATGGCTACACCTTC
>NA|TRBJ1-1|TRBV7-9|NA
CASSFGNTEAFF
TGTGCCAGCAGCTTCGGTAACACTGAAGCTTTCTTT
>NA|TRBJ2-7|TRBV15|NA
CATSRGGGPYEQYF
TGTGCCACCAGCAGAGGGGGCGGCCCCTACGAGCAGTACTTC
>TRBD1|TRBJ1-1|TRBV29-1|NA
CSVEARGRRSTEAFF
TGCAGCGTTGAAGCGAGGGGGCGAAGGAGCACTGAAGCTTTCTTT
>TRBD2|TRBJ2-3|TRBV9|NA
CASSVGLAGGPVPGPDTQYF
TGTGCCAGCAGCGTGGGACTAGCGGGGGGGCCGGTCCCGGGGCCAGATACGCAGTATTTT
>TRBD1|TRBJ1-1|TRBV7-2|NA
CASRKTGGASTEAFF
TGTGCCAGCAGAAAAACAGGGGGCGCAAGCACTGAAGCTTTCTTT
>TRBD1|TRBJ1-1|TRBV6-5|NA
CASSYSADRIVTEAFF
TGTGCCAGCAGTTACTCCGCGGACAGGATCGTCACTGAAGCTTTCTTT
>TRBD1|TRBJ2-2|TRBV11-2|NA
CASSSSRGQGGTGELFF
TGTGCCAGCAGCTCCTCTAGGGGGCAGGGCGGCACCGGGGAGCTGTTTTTT
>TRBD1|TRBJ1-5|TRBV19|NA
CASSIDTGGGNQPQHF
TGTGCCAGTAGTATCGATACAGGGGGGGGTAATCAGCCCCAGCATTTT
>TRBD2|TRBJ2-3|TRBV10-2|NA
CASSERLAKADTQYF
TGCGCCAGCAGTGAAAGACTAGCTAAGGCAGATACGCAGTATTTT
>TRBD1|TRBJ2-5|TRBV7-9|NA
CASSTRTGSETQYF
TGTGCCAGCAGCACCCGGACAGGATCCGAGACCCAGTACTTC
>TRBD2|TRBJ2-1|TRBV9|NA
CASSVSSGGASYNEQFF
TGTGCCAGCAGCGTATCTAGCGGGGGGGCCTCGTACAATGAGCAGTTCTTC
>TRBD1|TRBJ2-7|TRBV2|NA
CASSEGQGLLSYEQYF
TGTGCCAGCAGTGAGGGACAGGGACTACTCTCCTACGAGCAGTACTTC
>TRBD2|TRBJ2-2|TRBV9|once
CASSEGLAGAPTGELFF
TGTGCCAGCAGCGAGGGACTAGCGGGGGCCCCGACCGGGGAGCTGTTTTTT
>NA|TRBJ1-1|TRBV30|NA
CAWGRRGAFF
TGTGCCTGGGGAAGACGGGGGGCTTTCTTT
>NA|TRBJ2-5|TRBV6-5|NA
CASSQDSGGRETQYF
TGTGCCAGCAGTCAGGACAGTGGGGGCAGAGAGACCCAGTACTTC
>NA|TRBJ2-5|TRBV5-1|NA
CASSLTLGGERETQYF
TGCGCCAGCAGCTTGACGCTCGGAGGAGAGCGAGAGACCCAGTACTTC
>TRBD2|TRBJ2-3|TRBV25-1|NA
CASSLAGGADTQYF
TGTGCCAGCAGTCTAGCGGGGGGTGCAGATACGCAGTATTTT
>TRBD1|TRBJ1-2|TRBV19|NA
CASGPRDRANYGYTF
TGTGCCAGCGGGCCCCGGGACAGGGCTAACTATGGCTACACCTTC
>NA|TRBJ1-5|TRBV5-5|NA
CASTSGHSNQPQHF
TGTGCCAGCACCTCAGGGCATAGCAATCAGCCCCAGCATTTT
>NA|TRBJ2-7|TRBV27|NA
CASSFNSAYEQYF
TGTGCCAGCAGTTTTAATTCGGCCTACGAGCAGTACTTC
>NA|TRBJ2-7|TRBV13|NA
CASSLQLSYEQYF
TGTGCCAGCAGCCTACAGTTATCCTACGAGCAGTACTTC
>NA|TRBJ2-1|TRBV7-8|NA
CASSPRTEENEQFF
TGTGCCAGCAGCCCCCGGACAGAGGAGAATGAGCAGTTCTTC
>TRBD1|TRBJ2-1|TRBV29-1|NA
CSVGQGMRYNEQFF
TGCAGCGTCGGACAGGGGATGAGGTACAATGAGCAGTTCTTC
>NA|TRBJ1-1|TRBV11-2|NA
CASSLAGVNTEAFF
TGTGCCAGCAGCTTAGCCGGGGTGAACACTGAAGCTTTCTTT
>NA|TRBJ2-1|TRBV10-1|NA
CASSEPPRASFRSYNEQFF
TGCGCCAGCAGTGAGCCCCCTCGCGCTAGCTTTCGATCCTACAATGAGCAGTTCTTC
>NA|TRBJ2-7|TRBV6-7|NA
CAIYRASSYEQYF
TGTGCCATCTACAGGGCTAGCTCCTACGAGCAGTACTTC
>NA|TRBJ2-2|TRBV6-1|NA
CASQGRFANTGELFF
TGTGCCAGCCAGGGCAGATTCGCGAACACCGGGGAGCTGTTTTTT
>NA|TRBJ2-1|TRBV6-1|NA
CASSEVGTRGFF
TGTGCCAGCAGTGAAGTAGGCACAAGGGGGTTCTTC
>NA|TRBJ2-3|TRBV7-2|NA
CASSLVPVNTDTQYF
TGTGCCAGCAGCTTAGTCCCAGTTAACACAGATACGCAGTATTTT
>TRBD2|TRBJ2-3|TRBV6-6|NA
CASSSASGAADTQYF
TGTGCCAGCAGTTCCGCTAGCGGGGCGGCAGATACGCAGTATTTT